This note documents a single T cell receptor beta chain sequence. Its target is unknown. TCRdb keeps only in-frame clones here, not all; method: immunoSEQ multiplex PCR. The table shows approximately 60,000 clones, with roughly 96% occurring only once. The data originate from a study of siplizumab effects on memory and regulatory T cells. Study-level findings and limits: The mean Treg-derived percentage of mappable alloreactive CD4+ clones was approximately 69% with siplizumab compared with 26.9% in controls.

Germline V gene sequence: CDR1 MNHEY, CDR2 SMNVEV (reference sequence). The CDR3 spans 15 residues. Unmatched junction bases numbered 6, after V lost 4 bases and J lost 2 bases. The specimen was naive CD8+ T cells sorted from blood. The chain employs TRBV27 and TRBJ2-7; 9 nucleotides align to TRBD1. This TCR was sampled from a human donor in good health. CDR3 amino acids: CASSYTQGATYEQYF. The CDR3, as DNA: TGTGCCAGCAGTTACACACAGGGGGCGACCTACGAGCAGTACTTC.